This TCR beta chain was captured by sequencing in a study of molecular identifiers for immune sequencing clone quantification. Based on a CD8+CD4-CCR7+CD45RA+ profile, naive CD8 T cells were sorted. From germline, CDR1 is MNHNS and CDR2 SASEGT. This CDR3 contains 17 residues. Germline trimming cut 2 bases from V and 5 bases from J; bases unmatched to any gene: 9. Notes on the study in general: Clones of above 20 RNA copies carried over 98% of effector molecules; in naive cells they carried under 1%.

This clonotype was detected ten times or more. Its antigen is still unknown. MiXCR, applied by TCRdb to the PCR reads, yields one record per CDR3 protein. The table includes about 70,000 distinct CDR3 sequences, about a fifth detected once. Input material: naive CD8+ T cells from blood, with Jurkat cell RNA spiked in. Stated subset: FACS-sorted CD8+CD4-CCR7+CD45RA+ naive T cells. This clonotype was sampled from a human donor in good health. Some libraries in this study had Jurkat cell RNA spiked in. This chain links TRBV6-1 with TRBJ2-7, with 13 bases matching TRBD2. In DNA form, the CDR3 reads TGTGCCAGCAGTGAACTTCTACTAGCGGGAGGGCGGGACGAGCAGTACTTC. It codes for CASSELLLAGGRDEQYF.